The rows below give T cell receptor beta chains drawn from one sample of a study of blood T cell repertoires in COVID-19. Profiling relied on immunoSEQ multiplex PCR, and the TCRdb table lists in-frame clones only, not all of them. This table has some 39,000 clones, more than 90% appearing once. The sample taken for sequencing was peripheral blood. The receptor source for this set is a human donor in a cohort sampled during active COVID-19. Each CDR3 is given with its conserved first and last residue. A D gene is named only where the DNA matches it firmly. Clone size is not always given. Where it is, it says once, few, many or a class for expanded clones.

v_gene	len	j_gene	d_gene	abundance	CDR3nt	CDR3aa
TRBV7-6	15	TRBJ1-5	TRBD1	.	TGTGCCAGCAGCTTGGGCGACAGGGGGGGACAGCCCCAGCATTTT	CASSLGDRGGQPQHF
TRBV12-3/TRBV12-4	12	TRBJ2-3	TRBD2	.	TGTGCCAGCAGGACTAGCGGGGTTACGCAGTATTTT	CASRTSGVTQYF
TRBV6-2/TRBV6-3	14	TRBJ2-7	.	few	TGTGCCAGCAGCTCTACCCCGGACTACTACGAGCAGTACTTC	CASSSTPDYYEQYF
TRBV6-1	20	TRBJ2-1	TRBD1	.	TGTGCCAGCAGTGAACCACTTATGGGGCCTACAGGGGGCTCCTACAATGAGCAGTTCTTC	CASSEPLMGPTGGSYNEQFF
TRBV27	17	TRBJ2-7	TRBD1	once	TGTGCCAGCAGTTTATATCCCGGACAGGGTCCCTCCTACGAGCAGTACTTC	CASSLYPGQGPSYEQYF
TRBV9	15	TRBJ2-5	TRBD2	.	TGTGCCAGCAGCGAAGGGACTAGCGGGCAAGAGACCCAGTACTTC	CASSEGTSGQETQYF
TRBV27	16	TRBJ2-4	.	.	TGTGCCAGCAGTTTGCCTCTCACAGGAGCCAAAAACATTCAGTACTTC	CASSLPLTGAKNIQYF
TRBV15	14	TRBJ2-7	TRBD1	.	TGTGCCACCAGCAGGGAACAGGGGGCATACGAGCAGTACTTC	CATSREQGAYEQYF
TRBV4-2	15	TRBJ1-2	.	.	TGTGCCAGCAGCCAAGAAAGAAACAGGGCTGATGGCTACACCTTC	CASSQERNRADGYTF
TRBV6-6	14	TRBJ1-2	.	.	TGTGCCAGCAGCCCCGGGACTTCTAACTATGGCTACACCTTC	CASSPGTSNYGYTF
TRBV10-3	15	TRBJ2-7	TRBD2	.	TGTGCCATCAGTGATAAGTTGGCGGGAGAACACGAGCAGTACTTC	CAISDKLAGEHEQYF
TRBV19	14	TRBJ1-2	TRBD1	.	TGTGCCAGTGGAACGACAGGGGTTAACTATGGCTACACCTTC	CASGTTGVNYGYTF
TRBV6-6	16	TRBJ1-4	.	.	TGTGCCAGCAGTTACTCGAGAACAGGGCCTAATGAAAAACTGTTTTTT	CASSYSRTGPNEKLFF
TRBV7-2	16	TRBJ2-1	TRBD2	.	TGTGCCAGCAGCTTAGGCCGACTAGCGGTACGCAATGAGCAGTTCTTC	CASSLGRLAVRNEQFF
TRBV3-1/TRBV3-2	13	TRBJ1-4	.	.	TGTGCCAGCAGCCAAAAGGAGGGTGAAAAACTGTTTTTT	CASSQKEGEKLFF
TRBV5-1	16	TRBJ1-5	TRBD1	.	TGCGCCAGCAGCTTGGAGGGACAGGGACACAATCAGCCCCAGCATTTT	CASSLEGQGHNQPQHF
TRBV11-2	15	TRBJ1-1	.	.	TGTGCCAGCAGTATTGCGGGGGAAGGGAACACTGAAGCTTTCTTT	CASSIAGEGNTEAFF
TRBV5-6	15	TRBJ1-5	.	.	TGTGCCAGCAGCTTGCGACAGTCTAGCAATCAGCCCCAGCATTTT	CASSLRQSSNQPQHF
TRBV4-3	15	TRBJ1-6	TRBD1	.	TGCGCCAGCAGCCTGAACGGACAGGGAAATTCACCCCTCCACTTT	CASSLNGQGNSPLHF
TRBV5-1	16	TRBJ1-6	.	.	TGCGCCAGCAGCTTGGGTCCCGGTAATGGGCATTCACCCCTCCACTTT	CASSLGPGNGHSPLHF
TRBV2	17	TRBJ1-2	TRBD1	once	TGTGCCAGCAGTGAAAAGGCAGGGGGCGCGGGGGTCTATGGCTACACCTTC	CASSEKAGGAGVYGYTF
TRBV3-1/TRBV3-2	13	TRBJ2-5	.	few	TGTGCCAGCAGCGTTACAGGGTCAGAGACCCAGTACTTC	CASSVTGSETQYF
TRBV6-1	15	TRBJ1-1	TRBD1	.	TGTGCCAGCAGTGAAATCTACCAGGGGGGCACTGAAGCTTTCTTT	CASSEIYQGGTEAFF
TRBV28	12	TRBJ1-1	.	.	TGTGCCAGCAGTTTAGGGCGTACTGAAGCTTTCTTT	CASSLGRTEAFF
TRBV18	18	TRBJ1-1	TRBD1	.	TGTGCCAGCTCACCAGTTGGGACAGGGGGCGCAAGTTATACTGAAGCTTTCTTT	CASSPVGTGGASYTEAFF
TRBV4-1	19	TRBJ2-7	TRBD2	.	TGCGCCAGCAGCCAAGAGAAGTATGCGGGAGGGCAAACAGGGGATGAGCAGTACTTC	CASSQEKYAGGQTGDEQYF
TRBV15	15	TRBJ1-3	.	few	TGTGCCACCAGCAGGACCAGAGGGTCTGGAAACACCATATATTTT	CATSRTRGSGNTIYF
TRBV5-6	14	TRBJ2-5	TRBD1	.	TGTGCCAGCAGCTCGATGGACAGGGAGGAGACCCAGTACTTC	CASSSMDREETQYF
TRBV9	15	TRBJ2-2	.	.	TGTGCCAGCAGCGTGGCACAGGGGAACACCGGGGAGCTGTTTTTT	CASSVAQGNTGELFF
TRBV5-4	15	TRBJ1-3	.	.	TGTGCCAGCAGCCTCCAGACAGGCATCGGAAACACCATATATTTT	CASSLQTGIGNTIYF
TRBV10-3	13	TRBJ1-2	TRBD1	.	TGTGCCATCAGTGGGACAGGGGTATGGGGCTACACCTTC	CAISGTGVWGYTF
TRBV5-4	14	TRBJ2-7	TRBD1	few	TGTGCCAGCAGCTCCCCTGGACAGGGGGGCGAGCAGTACTTC	CASSSPGQGGEQYF
TRBV4-2	17	TRBJ1-6	TRBD1	.	TGTGCCAGCAGCCAAGATCCCGACAGGGTTGATAATTCACCCCTCCACTTT	CASSQDPDRVDNSPLHF
TRBV11-1	16	TRBJ2-3	TRBD2	.	TGTGCCAGCAGCGGAGGCACTAGCGGAATCACAGATACGCAGTATTTT	CASSGGTSGITDTQYF
TRBV28	14	TRBJ1-5	.	few	TGTGCCAACTCAGATACGGGACACAATCAGCCCCAGCATTTT	CANSDTGHNQPQHF